This entry features one T cell receptor (beta chain) sequence. These data are taken from a study of blood T cell repertoires in COVID-19. Study context: Acute and convalescent COVID-19 specimens originated in the United States, Italy and Spain. T cells, B-cell-depleted T cells, or PBMCs provided the cDNA or gDNA that served as material.

V trimming: 6 bases; J trimming: 6 bases; junction bases outside the gene matches: 8. The CDR3 consists of 14 residues. Germline V gene sequence: CDR1 MDHEN, CDR2 SYDVKM. Per the authors' pipeline: Cell counts per sample came from amplifying reference gene primers. Clones were sequenced by immunoSEQ multiplex PCR, and TCRdb holds only the in-frame ones, with some missing. The D gene and trimming were derived from the DNA, and the V and J assignments and clone size from that table. The table includes 150,000 or so clones, approximately 84% detected once. The specimen sequenced was peripheral blood. The sequence was obtained from a man between 35 and 55 years old who had recovered from COVID-19. The chain combines TRBV28 with TRBJ1-5, with 7 bases that match TRBD1. CDR3 DNA: TGTGCCAGCAGCCAAGACAGGGATGGTCAGCCCCAGCATTTT. Residues: CASSQDRDGQPQHF.